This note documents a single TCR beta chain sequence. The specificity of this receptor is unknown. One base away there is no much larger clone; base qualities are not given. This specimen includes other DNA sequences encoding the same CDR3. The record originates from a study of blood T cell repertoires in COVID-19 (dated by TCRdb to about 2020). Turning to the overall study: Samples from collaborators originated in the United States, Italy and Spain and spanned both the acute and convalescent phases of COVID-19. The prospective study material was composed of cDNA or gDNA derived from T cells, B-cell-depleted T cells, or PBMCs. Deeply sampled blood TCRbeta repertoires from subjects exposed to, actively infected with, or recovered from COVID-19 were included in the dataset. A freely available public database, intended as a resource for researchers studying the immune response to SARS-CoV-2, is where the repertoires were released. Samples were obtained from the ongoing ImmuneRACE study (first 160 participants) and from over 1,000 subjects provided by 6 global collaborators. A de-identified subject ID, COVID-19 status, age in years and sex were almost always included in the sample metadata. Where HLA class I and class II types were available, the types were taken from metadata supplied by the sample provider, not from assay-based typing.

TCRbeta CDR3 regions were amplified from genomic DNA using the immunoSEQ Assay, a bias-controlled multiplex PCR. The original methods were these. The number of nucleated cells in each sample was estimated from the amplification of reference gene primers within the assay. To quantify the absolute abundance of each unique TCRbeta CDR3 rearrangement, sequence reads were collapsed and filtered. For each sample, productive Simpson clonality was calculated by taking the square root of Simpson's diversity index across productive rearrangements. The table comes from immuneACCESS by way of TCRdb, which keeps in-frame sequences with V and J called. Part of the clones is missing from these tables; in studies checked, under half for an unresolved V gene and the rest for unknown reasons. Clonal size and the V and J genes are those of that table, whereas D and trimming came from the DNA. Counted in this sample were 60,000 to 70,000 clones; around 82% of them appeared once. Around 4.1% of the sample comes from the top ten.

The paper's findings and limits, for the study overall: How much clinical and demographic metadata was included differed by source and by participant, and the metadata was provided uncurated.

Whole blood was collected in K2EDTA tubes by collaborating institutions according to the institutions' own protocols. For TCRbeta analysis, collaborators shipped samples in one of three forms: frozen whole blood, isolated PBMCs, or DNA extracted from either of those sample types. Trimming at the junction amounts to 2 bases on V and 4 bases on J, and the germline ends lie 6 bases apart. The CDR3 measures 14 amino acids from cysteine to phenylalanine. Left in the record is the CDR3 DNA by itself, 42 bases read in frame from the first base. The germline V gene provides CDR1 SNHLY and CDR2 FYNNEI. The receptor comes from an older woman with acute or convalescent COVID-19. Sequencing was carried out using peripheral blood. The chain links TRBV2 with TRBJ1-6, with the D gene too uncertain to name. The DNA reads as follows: TGTGCCAGCAGTGAATCTCGTTATAATTCACCCCTCCACTTT. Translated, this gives CASSESRYNSPLHF.